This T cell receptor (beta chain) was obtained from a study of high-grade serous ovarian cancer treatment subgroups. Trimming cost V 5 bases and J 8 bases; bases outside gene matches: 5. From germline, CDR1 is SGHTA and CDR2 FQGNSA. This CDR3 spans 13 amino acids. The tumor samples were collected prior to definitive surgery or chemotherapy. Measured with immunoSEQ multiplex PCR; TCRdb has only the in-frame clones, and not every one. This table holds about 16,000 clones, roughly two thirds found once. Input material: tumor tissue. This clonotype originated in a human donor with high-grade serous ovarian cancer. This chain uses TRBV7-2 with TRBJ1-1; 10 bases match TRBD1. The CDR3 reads CASSGQGGGEAFF. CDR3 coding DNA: TGTGCCAGCAGCGGACAGGGGGGTGGGGAAGCTTTCTTT.